The rows below give T cell receptor beta chains drawn from one sample of a study of OX40 agonist ivuxolimab in advanced cancers. Sequenced by immunoSEQ multiplex PCR; TCRdb stores in-frame clones only, minus some. The sample holds around 72,000 clones, around 88% seen once. The sample here was CD4+ or CD8+ T cells sorted from blood, taken in a trial of the OX40 agonist ivuxolimab. Receptors were obtained from an adult with an advanced solid tumor such as melanoma, head and neck, liver or kidney cancer. Both conserved end residues are part of each CDR3. A D gene is named only where the DNA matches it firmly. Clone size is given for some rows only: seen once, a few or many times, or a class if the clone is expanded.

V gene	clone size	D gene	J gene	CDR3 protein	CDR3 DNA
TRBV7-9	-	TRBD2	TRBJ2-3	CAVPRREGTDTQYF	TGTGCCGTCCCGAGGCGGGAGGGCACAGATACGCAGTATTTT
TRBV7-8	-	TRBD1	TRBJ2-1	CASSPKQGENSNEQFF	TGTGCCAGCAGCCCTAAACAGGGGGAGAACTCTAATGAGCAGTTCTTC
TRBV7-3	-	-	TRBJ2-5	CASSLAGASGETQYF	TGTGCCAGCAGCTTAGCAGGGGCCAGTGGAGAGACCCAGTACTTC
TRBV6-5	-	TRBD1	TRBJ1-2	CASTETGMLNYGYTF	TGTGCCAGCACCGAGACAGGGATGTTAAACTATGGCTACACCTTC
TRBV30	-	-	TRBJ1-1	CAWIPGLATEAFF	TGTGCCTGGATACCAGGGTTGGCCACTGAAGCTTTCTTT
TRBV28	once	-	TRBJ2-1	CASSPPVGGWGNEQFF	TGTGCCAGCAGTCCCCCTGTCGGGGGTTGGGGCAATGAGCAGTTCTTC
TRBV10-2	once	-	TRBJ1-5	CASSESFAGNQPQHF	TGCGCCAGCAGTGAGTCGTTTGCGGGCAATCAGCCCCAGCATTTT
TRBV19	-	-	TRBJ1-4	CASSMFENEKLFF	TGTGCCAGTAGTATGTTTGAAAATGAAAAACTGTTTTTT
TRBV7-8	-	-	TRBJ1-2	CASSADRWGNYGYTF	TGTGCCAGCAGCGCAGACAGATGGGGGAACTATGGCTACACCTTC
TRBV5-1	-	-	TRBJ2-5	CASSLDPDGGTQYF	TGCGCCAGCAGCTTGGACCCAGATGGGGGGACCCAGTACTTC
TRBV11-3	-	-	TRBJ2-1	CASSLAGAYNEQFF	TGTGCCAGCAGCTTAGCCGGCGCATACAATGAGCAGTTCTTC
TRBV7-9	-	-	TRBJ2-7	CASSLGGLSYEQYF	TGTGCCAGCAGCTTAGGTGGCCTCTCCTACGAGCAGTACTTC
TRBV5-1	-	TRBD1	TRBJ2-5	CASSTGVVKVTQYF	TGCGCCAGCAGCACAGGGGTGGTAAAAGTAACCCAGTACTTC
TRBV2	few	-	TRBJ1-1	CASSGQGDTEAFF	TGTGCCAGCAGTGGGCAGGGTGACACTGAAGCTTTCTTT
TRBV2	-	-	TRBJ1-2	CASSADGYNYGYTF	TGTGCCAGCAGTGCGGACGGATATAACTATGGCTACACCTTC
TRBV5-1	-	-	TRBJ2-2	CASSLELSGANTGELFF	TGCGCCAGCAGCTTGGAGCTTAGCGGTGCGAACACCGGGGAGCTGTTTTTT
TRBV6-6	-	-	TRBJ2-7	CASSLGSYEQYF	TGTGCCAGCAGTTTAGGGAGCTACGAGCAGTACTTC